This TCR beta chain was captured by sequencing in a study of OX40 agonist ivuxolimab in advanced cancers. Sequenced by immunoSEQ multiplex PCR; TCRdb stores in-frame clones only, minus some. The sample lists about 46,000 clones, about 88% seen once, with approximately 52% in the top ten. Germline V gene sequence: CDR1 SGHTA, CDR2 FQGNSA. V lost 1 base, J lost 7 bases, and 16 bases lay in between. The CDR3 is 15 residues long. The chain recombines TRBV7-2 with TRBJ1-1; no reliable D call. The source was CD4+ or CD8+ T cells sorted from blood, collected in a trial of the OX40 agonist ivuxolimab. The origin of this receptor is an adult with an advanced solid tumor such as melanoma, head and neck, liver or kidney cancer. CDR3 loop: CASSLEAGRRGEAFF. The CDR3, as DNA: TGTGCCAGCAGCTTAGAGGCCGGTCGCAGAGGTGAAGCTTTCTTT.